This TCR beta chain was sequenced for a study of blood T cells in healthy people across ages. Primed by a sample-barcoded 5' primer and a J-beta primer mix, a second PCR proceeded for about 6 to 12 cycles. TCRdb recomputed calls from the 5' RACE reads with MiXCR, one row per CDR3 protein. The table includes around 1,700,000 distinct CDR3 sequences, about 28% detected once. Every participating donor contributed about 10 milliliters of peripheral blood through a draw. The V gene's germline CDR1 is SGHTA and CDR2 FQGNSA. V was cut by 5 bases and J by 0 bases, with 14 bases left in between. The CDR3 covers 15 residues.

The chain has TRBV7-2 and TRBJ2-7, with D possibly matching TRBD2 (5 bases). The source of this sequence is a woman younger than 45 in good health. The specimen was blood. CDR3 amino acids: CASSPTRAISYEQYF. DNA for the CDR3: TGTGCCAGCAGCCCAACGAGGGCGATCTCCTACGAGCAGTACTTC.